One and the same sample provided the 4 T cell receptor beta chains below, sequenced in a study of blood T cell repertoires in COVID-19. The assay was immunoSEQ multiplex PCR, and TCRdb's table has in-frame clones only and misses some. The profile shows about 190,000 clones, around 84% of them singletons. Specimen: peripheral blood. The receptor source for this set is a man aged 25 to 45 with active or convalescent COVID-19.

The DNA for the CDR3 is TGTGCCAGTAGTATGGGGAGGAACACTGAAGCTTTCTTT. It specifies CASSMGRNTEAFF. This chain links TRBV19 with TRBJ1-1; D gene uncertain. Deletions cut 3 bases from V and 1 base from J, with 6 bases between. Germline V gene lookup returns CDR1 LNHDA and CDR2 SQIVND (reference sequence). CDR3 length equals 13 residues.

This chain connects TRBV7-9 to TRBJ1-5; 7 positions agree with TRBD1. The CDR3 spans 16 residues. Germline V CDR1 and CDR2: SEHNR, FQNEAQ (reference sequence). V gave up 0 bases and J gave up 5 bases; unmatched junction bases: 7. CDR3 DNA: TGTGCCAGCAGCTTAGCGAGGACAGGACAGGATCAGCCCCAGCATTTT. Translated, it gives CASSLARTGQDQPQHF.

The chain links TRBV6-6 to TRBJ2-4; 8 bases fit TRBD1. CDR1 and CDR2 (germline): MNHNY, SVGAGI (reference sequence). CDR3 size: 16 residues. After removal of 5 bases from V and 2 bases from J, the junction contained 8 bases not matched to a gene. The CDR3 reads CASSPGQGGTKNIQYF. The DNA for the CDR3 is TGTGCCAGCAGTCCTGGACAGGGTGGAACCAAAAACATTCAGTACTTC.

The chain joins TRBV28 to TRBJ1-2; D possibly corresponds to TRBD1 (6 bases). Per the germline V gene, CDR1 is MDHEN and CDR2 is SYDVKM. The CDR3 is 13 amino acids. The ends were cut back, 7 bases at V and 8 bases at J, with 17 bases in the middle. CDR3: CASKETGPGGYTF. CDR3 DNA sequence: TGTGCCAGCAAGGAAACAGGGCCGGGAGGCTACACCTTC.